Each of the 23 T cell receptor beta chains below was sequenced from the same sample in a study of identical twins. MiXCR, run by TCRdb on the 5' RACE reads, gives a single entry per CDR3 protein. Seen here are 640,000 or so distinct CDR3 sequences, less than 7% observed once, and the top ten hold around 1.7%. Sequences were obtained from naive T cells sorted from blood. These receptor sequences come from a man in his late teens or twenties in good health.

In this sample, this clonotype turned up a few times. The CDR3: CAISAQRGNTGELFF. The CDR3 DNA sequence: TGTGCCATCAGTGCACAGCGGGGAAACACCGGGGAGCTGTTTTTT. The chain is built from TRBV10-3 and TRBJ2-2; TRBD2 agrees at 7 bases. CDR3 length equals 15 residues. Germline-derived CDR1 and CDR2 are ENHRY and SYGVKD. Trimming cost V 4 bases and J 2 bases; bases outside gene matches: 4.

This clonotype appeared a few times. The chain couples TRBV7-2 to TRBJ1-4; TRBD1 is a possible D gene (6 bases). Per germline, CDR1 SGHTA and CDR2 FQGNSA. The CDR3 extends over 14 amino acids. V lost 5 bases and J 8 bases, leaving 15 bases between the germline ends. CDR3 sequence (DNA): TGTGCCAGCAGCAATAGACAGGAGATGGAAAAACTGTTTTTT. It encodes CASSNRQEMEKLFF.

This clonotype was detected many times. The chain carries TRBV24-1 and TRBJ2-2; 8 bases fit TRBD1. Germline CDR1 is KGHDR and CDR2 is SFDVKD. This CDR3 is 15 amino acids long. Trimming took 4 bases from V and 6 from J; bases not matched to a gene: 6. CDR3 region: CATSEQGAIPGELFF. CDR3 DNA sequence: TGTGCCACCAGTGAGCAGGGGGCGATTCCCGGGGAGCTGTTTTTT.

The chain carries TRBV18 and TRBJ2-3; D possibly uses TRBD1 or TRBD2 (5 bases each). Germline CDR1 KGHSH, CDR2 LQKENI. The V gene lost 3 bases and the J gene lost 2 bases, with 21 bases spanning the gap. This CDR3 is built from 18 residues. CDR3 loop: CASSPITPGPIVTDTQYF. CDR3 nucleotide sequence: TGTGCCAGCTCACCTATCACACCGGGGCCCATCGTCACAGATACGCAGTATTTT.

The table lists this clonotype with many counts. In DNA, the CDR3 is TGTGCCAGCAGCCTCCTTCCCCAAAGCACAGATACGCAGTATTTT. Translated, it gives CASSLLPQSTDTQYF. This chain joins TRBV12-3 or TRBV12-4 and TRBJ2-3; D unclear. The germline V and J ends were trimmed by 6 bases and 0 bases, with 13 bases remaining between them. CDR3 length equals 15 residues.

The table lists this clonotype with many counts. The rearrangement joins TRBV12-3 or TRBV12-4 to TRBJ2-1; 7 bases align to TRBD1. This CDR3 contains 15 residues. Trimming at V came to 2 bases and at J to 8 bases, leaving 9 bases not matched to a gene. CDR3 amino acids: CASSLLLGGSDEQFF. CDR3 nucleotides: TGTGCCAGCAGTTTACTGTTAGGGGGCAGCGATGAGCAGTTCTTC.

The sample holds many counts of this clonotype. The genes are TRBV7-6 and TRBJ2-1; maybe TRBD1 (6 bases). Germline CDR1 and CDR2: SGHVS and FNYEAQ. Trimming took off 3 bases at V and 10 bases at J, with 22 bases between the two ends. The CDR3 length is 16 residues. The chain's CDR3 is CASSLAAQGKGREQFF. In nucleotides, the CDR3 is TGTGCCAGCAGCTTGGCCGCACAGGGAAAGGGCAGAGAGCAGTTCTTC.

This clonotype has a count of ten or more. The rearrangement uses TRBV9 and TRBJ2-7, with 8 bases lining up with TRBD2. The CDR3 length is 16 residues. Germline V gene data show CDR1 as SGDLS and CDR2 as YYNGEE. V lost 4 bases and J lost 4; bases outside the gene matches: 13. CDR3 sequence reads: CASSPSAGEVSYEQYF. As DNA, the CDR3 is TGTGCCAGCAGCCCGTCAGCGGGAGAAGTCAGTTACGAGCAGTACTTC.

The rearrangement joins TRBV2 to TRBJ1-3, with D perhaps TRBD1 (5 bases). The CDR3 extends over 14 amino acids. Germline CDR1 and CDR2: SNHLY and FYNNEI. The V gene lost 5 bases and the J gene lost 1 base, with 9 bases spanning the gap. CDR3 nucleotides: TGTGCCAGCAGTAACCAGGGATCTGGAAACACCATATATTTT. This gives the protein CASSNQGSGNTIYF.

The chain carries TRBV20-1 and TRBJ2-1; 9 bases align to TRBD2. J was trimmed by 7 bases and V by 6 bases; bases with no gene match: 10. The CDR3 is 14 residues long. The germline gives CDR1 DFQATT, CDR2 SNEGSKA (reference sequence). In nucleotides, the CDR3 is TGCAGTGCCCCGTCGGTCAGCGGGAGGAATGAGCAGTTCTTC. It specifies CSAPSVSGRNEQFF.

There are many counts of this clonotype. The V call is TRBV5-6, the J call TRBJ2-4; D ambiguous. V gave up 0 bases and J gave up 6 bases, with 10 bases separating them. Per germline, CDR1 SGHDT and CDR2 YYEEEE. CDR3 length equals 14 residues. The DNA for the CDR3 is TGTGCCAGCAGCTTGGATAGCTTGGGAAACATTCAGTACTTC. Amino acids: CASSLDSLGNIQYF.

This clonotype has ten or more counts. The V call is TRBV5-1, the J call TRBJ2-1; 7 positions match TRBD2. The CDR3 is made up of 14 amino acids. Germline trimming cut 4 bases from V and 5 bases from J; bases unmatched to any gene: 6. The germline gives CDR1 SGHRS, CDR2 YFSETQ. The CDR3 coding sequence is TGCGCCAGCAGCCAGGGACTAACGGACAATGAGCAGTTCTTC. Translating it yields CASSQGLTDNEQFF.

This clonotype was seen repeatedly, ten times or more. The chain uses TRBV7-2 and TRBJ2-1; no firm D call. The CDR3 is 15 residues long. Germline V gives CDR1 SGHTA, CDR2 FQGNSA. V was clipped by 3 bases and J by 2 bases, with 11 bases between them. CDR3 nucleotide sequence: TGTGCCAGCAGCTTGTCCCGCGCAACCTACAATGAGCAGTTCTTC. It codes for CASSLSRATYNEQFF. The full variable domain, rest sourced from reference TRBV7-2 and TRBJ2-1, is GAGVSQSPSNKVTEKGKDVELRCDPISGHTALYWYRQSLGQGLEFLIYFQGNSAPDKSGLPSDRFSAERTGGSVSTLTIQRTQQEDSAVYLCASSLSRATYNEQFFGPGTRLTVL.

Many counts were recorded for this clonotype. The chain recombines TRBV20-1 with TRBJ2-3; D not resolved. Germline lookup yields CDR1 DFQATT and CDR2 SNEGSKA (reference sequence). This CDR3 has 11 amino acids. V dropped 8 bases and J dropped 1 base, with 7 bases sitting between them. This CDR3 reads CSLRRTDTQYF. CDR3 sequence (DNA): TGCAGTTTACGGCGCACAGATACGCAGTATTTT.

This clonotype was picked up many times. The chain is built from TRBV24-1 and TRBJ2-2, with 9 positions matching TRBD1. Germline trimming cut 12 bases from V and 4 bases from J; bases unmatched to any gene: 11. Germline lookup yields CDR1 KGHDR and CDR2 SFDVKD. The CDR3 has 15 residues. The CDR3 DNA sequence: TGTGCCGCGTCAACCGGGACAGGGTCCACCGGGGAGCTGTTTTTT. Its translation is CAASTGTGSTGELFF.

This clonotype was seen at least ten times. CDR3 nucleotide sequence: TGTGCCAGCAGTTACTCGTTCCCAGGGGGCCATCTACTAGCCAAAAACATTCAGTACTTC. Its protein product is CASSYSFPGGHLLAKNIQYF. The chain links TRBV6-2 or TRBV6-3 to TRBJ2-4; 8 bases are a match to TRBD1. Germline-derived CDR1 and CDR2 are MNHEY and SVGEGT. The CDR3 loop spans 20 amino acids. With 0 bases clipped from V and 0 bases from J, the junction kept 13 bases outside the gene matches.

This clonotype was recorded many times. The chain has TRBV5-1 and TRBJ1-2, with D possibly matching TRBD1 (6 bases). Trimming took off 4 bases at V and 8 bases at J, with 21 bases between the two ends. Germline V gene data show CDR1 as SGHRS and CDR2 as YFSETQ. This CDR3 spans 15 amino acids. CDR3 coding DNA: TGCGCCAGCAGCCAGGACAAGACAGGTTATTACGGCTACACCTTC. Its translation is CASSQDKTGYYGYTF.

This clonotype was picked up a small number of times. The chain employs TRBV12-3 or TRBV12-4 and TRBJ2-7, with a tentative D call TRBD2 (6 bases). Between the trimmed V and J ends, which lost 6 bases and 7 bases, there was a span of 13 bases. The CDR3 is 12 residues long. CDR3 sequence: CASSWDSGEQYF. CDR3 nucleotides: TGTGCCAGCAGCTGGGACTCTGGGGAGCAGTACTTC.

This clonotype was observed many times. The chain has TRBV20-1 and TRBJ2-1; 11 nucleotides align to TRBD2. This CDR3 comprises 12 residues. The germline V gene encodes CDR1 DFQATT and CDR2 SNEGSKA (reference sequence). J lost 9 bases, V lost 7 bases, and 5 bases had no gene match. The CDR3 coding sequence is TGCAGTGGATCGACTAGCGGGGTTGAGCAGTTCTTC. Encoded protein: CSGSTSGVEQFF.

This clonotype was found many times. This chain links TRBV6-5 with TRBJ2-2, with D perhaps TRBD2 (5 bases). This CDR3 has 13 amino acids. V was pared by 6 bases and J by 4 bases, with 9 bases between. The germline CDR1 and CDR2 sequences are MNHEY and SVGAGI. The CDR3 DNA reads TGTGCCAGCAGCACCGGAGGCACCGGGGAGCTGTTTTTT. Translation gives CASSTGGTGELFF.

CDR3 bases: TGTGCCAGCAGTGACTATGCGGGAGGCTACAATGAGCAGTTCTTC. Translated: CASSDYAGGYNEQFF. The chain combines TRBV6-4 with TRBJ2-1; TRBD2 agrees at 8 bases. The germline gives CDR1 MRHNA, CDR2 SNTAGT. The J segment lost 3 bases and the V segment lost 1 base, leaving 2 bases of the junction unmatched. This CDR3 spans 15 amino acids.

Ten or more counts support this clonotype. The rearrangement joins TRBV10-3 to TRBJ2-1, with 7 bases matching TRBD1. After removal of 10 bases from V and 8 bases from J, the junction contained 11 bases not matched to a gene. The V gene's germline CDR1 is ENHRY and CDR2 SYGVKD. The CDR3 runs 13 residues. The CDR3 bases are TGTGCCACGTTGACAGGGACGGGACATGAGCAGTTCTTC. Translated: CATLTGTGHEQFF.

The sample holds a few counts of this clonotype. The gene calls are TRBV12-3 or TRBV12-4 and TRBJ2-2; 7 bases fit TRBD2. Trimming at V came to 8 bases and at J to 0 bases, leaving 9 bases not matched to a gene. The CDR3 loop spans 16 amino acids. DNA for the CDR3: TGTGCCAGCGGGTGGGGGGGTCCTGCGAACACCGGGGAGCTGTTTTTT. Translating gives CASGWGGPANTGELFF.